These 25 T cell receptor beta chains were sequenced from one sample in a study of shared clonotypes between healthy human individuals. Produced via immunoSEQ multiplex PCR; TCRdb's table is partial and in-frame only. This table has around 1.9 million clones, roughly 91% appearing once. Naivety among CD8 cells was defined by CD45RO negativity and positive CCR7 selection, thereby excluding terminally differentiated effector memory CD45RA+ cells. Sequenced sample: naive CD8+ T cells from PBMCs. The receptors shown here come from a man between 18 and 35 years old in good health. Some clones in this sample may be carry-over from other donors' samples.

This chain uses TRBV7-6 with TRBJ2-5; a weak D match, TRBD1 (6 bases). The V and J ends lost 5 bases and 1 base respectively, with 11 bases between them. CDR3 length: 14 residues. CDR1 is SGHVS, CDR2 FNYEAQ, per germline. DNA of the CDR3: TGTGCCAGCAGCCGGACAGCCATCCAAGAGACCCAGTACTTC. As protein: CASSRTAIQETQYF.

The rearrangement joins TRBV7-6 to TRBJ2-7; D unresolved. This CDR3 comprises 15 residues. V was trimmed by 5 bases and J by 4 bases, leaving 18 bases between them. Germline V gives CDR1 SGHVS, CDR2 FNYEAQ. Here the CDR3 reads CASSPTAGPGYEQYF. The CDR3 DNA reads as TGTGCCAGCAGCCCGACGGCCGGACCCGGGTACGAGCAGTACTTC.

The V gene is TRBV6-4, the J gene TRBJ2-7, with TRBD2 as a possible D gene (6 bases). Germline CDR1 MRHNA, CDR2 SNTAGT. The CDR3 spans 18 residues. Trimming stripped 2 bases from V and 3 bases from J, with 23 bases between. For the CDR3, the DNA is TGTGCCAGCAGTGACGTTCGAGGCCCACGGGACTCAATCTACGAGCAGTACTTC. Translating it yields CASSDVRGPRDSIYEQYF.

The chain has TRBV30 and TRBJ2-5, with D perhaps TRBD2 (5 bases). TRBJ2-7 matches the DNA end more closely, so the J call is doubtful. Germline values: CDR1 GTSNPN, CDR2 SVGIG (reference sequence). The CDR3 is made up of 16 amino acids. CDR3 DNA: TGTGCCTGGAGTGTAGCTTTGGCGACACTAGCCTACGAGCAGTACTTC. Translating gives CAWSVALATLAYEQYF.

This rearrangement joins TRBV4-1 to TRBJ1-1; a possible D gene is TRBD1 (5 bases). The CDR3 runs 14 residues. Germline-derived CDR1 and CDR2 are MGHRA and YSYEKL. The V end lost 0 bases, the J end lost 4 bases, and 9 bases lay between the germline ends. The CDR3 sequence is CASSQDWGFTEAFF. In nucleotides, the CDR3 is TGCGCCAGCAGCCAAGATTGGGGGTTCACTGAAGCTTTCTTT.

J is TRBJ2-3 and V is TRBV4-3; no reliable D call. V gave up 0 bases and J gave up 4 bases, with 8 bases separating them. CDR1 and CDR2 (germline): LGHNA, YSLEER. This CDR3 contains 14 residues. CDR3 DNA sequence: TGCGCCAGCAGCCAAGATTACACAGCAGATACGCAGTATTTT. Its translation: CASSQDYTADTQYF.

The table lists this clone with a count of one. The chain combines TRBV10-2 with TRBJ2-7; TRBD2 matches at 8 bases. The trim removed 0 bases at V and 1 base at J, leaving 5 bases unmatched. The CDR3 sequence is 16 residues long. The germline CDR1 and CDR2 sequences are WSHSY and SAAADI. The CDR3, as DNA: TGCGCCAGCAGTGAGTCGTCGGCTAGCGGGTCCTACGAGCAGTACTTC. This sequence encodes CASSESSASGSYEQYF.

This sequence joins TRBV19 and TRBJ1-5, with a possible D match to TRBD1 (6 bases). V lost 4 bases, J lost 6 bases, and 16 bases lay in between. This CDR3 spans 15 amino acids. Per the germline V gene, CDR1 is LNHDA and CDR2 is SQIVND (reference sequence). DNA of the CDR3: TGTGCCAGTAGTACCCGGACAGAGATAACTCAGCCCCAGCATTTT. Protein: CASSTRTEITQPQHF.

The rearrangement links TRBV11-1 to TRBJ2-7; TRBD1 matches at 9 bases. In germline, CDR1 is SGHAT, CDR2 FQDESV (reference sequence). J gave up 3 bases and V 5 bases, and 11 bases lay outside the gene matches. The CDR3 length is 16 residues. CDR3 DNA: TGTGCCAGCAGCCCGGCCCGGACAGGGGCCCACTACGAGCAGTACTTC. As protein: CASSPARTGAHYEQYF. Full variable domain (remainder filled in from reference TRBV11-1 and TRBJ2-7): EAEVAQSPRYKITEKSQAVAFWCDPISGHATLYWYRQILGQGPELLVQFQDESVVDDSQLPKDRFSAERLKGVDSTLKIQPAELGDSAMYLCASSPARTGAHYEQYFGPGTRLTVT.

On this clone: The sample holds other DNA sequences that translate to the same CDR3. The chain joins TRBV27 to TRBJ2-7; D not resolved. Germline V gene sequence: CDR1 MNHEY, CDR2 SMNVEV (reference sequence). This CDR3 has 12 residues. The V gene lost 3 bases and the J gene lost 4 bases, with 7 bases spanning the gap. CDR3 residues: CASSFRGYEQYF. The CDR3 bases are TGTGCCAGCAGTTTCCGTGGGTACGAGCAGTACTTC.

The V and J genes are TRBV28 and TRBJ2-5; 14 bases match TRBD2. V was pared by 5 bases and J by 3 bases, with 8 bases of the junction left unmatched. Germline values: CDR1 MDHEN, CDR2 SYDVKM. This CDR3 region has 17 residues. The CDR3 loop is CASSQLSGLAGEETQYF. CDR3 sequence (DNA): TGTGCCAGCAGTCAGTTGTCGGGACTAGCGGGAGAAGAGACCCAGTACTTC.

Notes on this clone: At the DNA level, this CDR3 is encoded by other sequences in the same sample as well. This chain joins TRBV28 and TRBJ1-5; D is uncertain. The V end was cut by 3 bases, the J end by 2 bases, with 5 bases between. The CDR3 loop spans 13 amino acids. Looked up from germline, CDR1 is MDHEN and CDR2 is SYDVKM. The CDR3 sequence is CASSFKGNQPQHF. CDR3 nucleotide sequence: TGTGCCAGCAGTTTTAAGGGCAATCAGCCCCAGCATTTT.

This chain connects TRBV19 to TRBJ2-3; 9 bases are shared with TRBD2. Germline V gives CDR1 LNHDA, CDR2 SQIVND (reference sequence). J was trimmed by 4 bases and V by 1 base; bases with no gene match: 12. This CDR3 has 18 residues. The CDR3 spells CASSIAKKREVWPDTQYF. Here the CDR3 DNA reads TGTGCCAGTAGTATAGCAAAAAAGCGGGAGGTCTGGCCAGATACGCAGTATTTT.

This CDR3 is CASSLELAGHNEQFF. Written as DNA, the CDR3 is TGTGCCAGCAGCTTAGAACTAGCGGGCCACAATGAGCAGTTCTTC. This rearrangement joins TRBV7-9 to TRBJ2-1, with 9 bases aligning to TRBD2. Trimming at V came to 1 base and at J to 5 bases, leaving 3 bases not matched to a gene. Germline assignment: CDR1 SEHNR and CDR2 FQNEAQ (reference sequence). The CDR3 length is 15 residues.

This chain links TRBV5-4 with TRBJ1-1; D unclear. V was shortened by 2 bases and J by 5 bases, with 7 bases between the two germline ends. In germline, CDR1 is SGHNT, CDR2 YYREEE (reference sequence). The CDR3 has 12 amino acids. This chain's CDR3 is CASSLGKTEAFF. In DNA form, the CDR3 reads TGTGCCAGCAGCTTAGGCAAGACTGAAGCTTTCTTT.

This clone has just one count. The rearrangement links TRBV10-2 to TRBJ1-5; 7 bases are a match to TRBD1. Trimming cost V 5 bases and J 10 bases; bases outside gene matches: 11. Germline CDR1 and CDR2: WSHSY and SAAADI. CDR3 size: 14 residues. The CDR3 coding sequence is TGCGCCAGCAGTTGGGACAGCGCCAGGGATCCCCAGCATTTT. This gives the protein CASSWDSARDPQHF.

This chain uses TRBV7-9 with TRBJ2-2; D unclear. CDR3 length: 13 residues. Germline-derived CDR1 and CDR2 are SEHNR and FQNEAQ (reference sequence). Trimming shortened V by 2 bases and J by 5 bases, and 6 bases separated the two germline ends. The CDR3 sequence: CASSLSVTGELFF. DNA of the CDR3: TGTGCCAGCAGCTTAAGCGTAACCGGGGAGCTGTTTTTT.

This chain uses TRBV19 with TRBJ1-1, with 8 bases fitting TRBD1. The CDR3 extends over 15 amino acids. Germline lookup yields CDR1 LNHDA and CDR2 SQIVND (reference sequence). With V trimmed by 7 bases and J by 6 bases, 13 bases remained unmatched. CDR3 in amino acids: CASTPPQGARAEAFF. The CDR3 DNA follows: TGTGCCAGTACCCCCCCCCAGGGGGCGAGGGCTGAAGCTTTCTTT.

The chain uses TRBV7-9 and TRBJ2-1, with 15 bases lining up with TRBD2. This CDR3 contains 17 residues. With V trimmed by 5 bases and J by 9 bases, 11 bases remained unmatched. CDR1 and CDR2 from the germline V gene are SEHNR and FQNEAQ (reference sequence). CDR3 amino acids: CASSRPGLAGGEFEQFF. CDR3 in DNA: TGTGCCAGCAGCCGGCCGGGACTAGCGGGAGGAGAGTTTGAGCAGTTCTTC.

This clone was observed a few times. CDR3 nucleotides: TGTGCCAGCAGCTCTCAGGGGACGGGGGAGCAGTACTTC. It is translated as CASSSQGTGEQYF. The chain joins TRBV7-9 to TRBJ2-7; a weak D match, TRBD1 (6 bases). Germline CDR1 is SEHNR and CDR2 is FQNEAQ (reference sequence). The CDR3 is made up of 13 amino acids. Trimming pared 4 bases from V and 7 bases from J, leaving 14 bases between.

The chain is built from TRBV11-2 and TRBJ2-1, with 9 bases identical to TRBD1. CDR3 length: 16 amino acids. CDR1 and CDR2 from the germline V gene are SGHAT and FQNNGV. Unmatched junction bases numbered 8, after V lost 5 bases and J lost 3 bases. The CDR3 loop reads CASSVYRGPNYNEQFF. CDR3 nucleotide sequence: TGTGCCAGCAGCGTATACAGGGGGCCGAACTACAATGAGCAGTTCTTC.

This clone was seen only once. This chain links TRBV28 with TRBJ1-2; D is ambiguous. There are 14 residues in the CDR3. CDR1 is MDHEN, CDR2 SYDVKM, per germline. V lost 3 bases to trimming and J lost 6 bases, with 14 bases between them. The CDR3 here is CASSFGSGINGYTF. CDR3 bases: TGTGCCAGCAGTTTTGGTTCCGGGATCAATGGCTACACCTTC.

The table lists this clone with a count of one. V and J are TRBV27 and TRBJ2-1; 7 nucleotides match TRBD1. CDR3 length: 15 residues. Trimming took 5 bases from V and 4 from J; bases not matched to a gene: 8. In germline, CDR1 is MNHEY, CDR2 SMNVEV (reference sequence). CDR3 DNA: TGTGCCAGCAGTGTAGGACAGGAACCGTACAATGAGCAGTTCTTC. As protein: CASSVGQEPYNEQFF.

CDR3 bases: TGTGCCAGCAGCCCCTCCGCGGCAAACACCATATATTTT. Protein: CASSPSAANTIYF. The rearrangement joins TRBV13 to TRBJ1-3; unclear D gene. This CDR3 has 13 amino acids. Germline lookup yields CDR1 PRHDT and CDR2 FYEKMQ (reference sequence). The V end lost 5 bases, the J end lost 6 bases, and 11 bases lay between the germline ends.

The rearrangement joins TRBV15 to TRBJ2-7; D remains ambiguous. The CDR3 is 12 amino acids. Germline V gene lookup returns CDR1 LNHNV and CDR2 YYDKDF (reference sequence). Trimming took off 0 bases at V and 5 bases at J, with 5 bases between the two ends. CDR3 nucleotides: TGTGCCACCAGCAGAGAGCCCCACGAGCAGTACTTC. Encoded protein: CATSREPHEQYF.